This TCR beta chain was recovered during a study of cytomegalovirus exposure and HLA in healthy donors. Study-level background: Assignment to the Caucasian-associated ancestry cluster applied to 75% to 85% of the approximately 420 genotyped donors.

As concerns this clone: Its antigen is not identified.

Study-wide points: The classifier was said to identify cytomegalovirus status with high specificity and sensitivity.

Germline-derived CDR1 and CDR2 are SGHRS and YFSETQ. The CDR3 length is 15 residues. The germline V and J ends were trimmed by 0 bases and 0 bases, with 8 bases remaining between them. In the PCR, 60 Vbeta and 13 Jbeta primers were used. The method was immunoSEQ multiplex PCR; TCRdb's version includes in-frame clones alone and lacks a portion of them. The profile shows approximately 140,000 clones, 80% of them singletons. The sample taken for sequencing was PBMCs. The chain joins TRBV5-1 to TRBJ2-3; D may be TRBD1 (6 bases). This receptor was taken from a young man in good health and CMV-seronegative. CDR3 nucleotide sequence: TGCGCCAGCAGCTTGGGCCAGGGGAGCACAGATACGCAGTATTTT. Translated: CASSLGQGSTDTQYF.